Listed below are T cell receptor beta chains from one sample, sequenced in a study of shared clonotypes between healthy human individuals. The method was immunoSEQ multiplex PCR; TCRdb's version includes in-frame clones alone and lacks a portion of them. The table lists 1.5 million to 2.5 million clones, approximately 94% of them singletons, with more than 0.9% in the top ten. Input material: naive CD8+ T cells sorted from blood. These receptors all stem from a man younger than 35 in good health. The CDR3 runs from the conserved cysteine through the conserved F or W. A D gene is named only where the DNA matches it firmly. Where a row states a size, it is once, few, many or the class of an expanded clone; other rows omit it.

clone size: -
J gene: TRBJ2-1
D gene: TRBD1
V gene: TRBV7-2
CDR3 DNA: TGTGCCAGCAGCTTAGCCCCAGACAGGGTGGTCTACAATGAGCAGTTCTTC
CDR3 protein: CASSLAPDRVVYNEQFF

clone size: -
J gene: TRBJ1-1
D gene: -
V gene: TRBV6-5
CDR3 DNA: TGTGCCAGCAGCAGGGGATATTCCACTGAAGCTTTCTTT
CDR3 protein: CASSRGYSTEAFF

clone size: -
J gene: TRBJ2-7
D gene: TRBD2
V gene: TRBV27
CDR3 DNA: TGTGCCAGCAGTTCGACGGGACTAATCCACGAGCAGTACTTC
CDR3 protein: CASSSTGLIHEQYF

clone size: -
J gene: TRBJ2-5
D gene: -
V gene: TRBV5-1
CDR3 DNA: TGCGCCAGCAGCTTGGCCCGGGAAGAGACCCAGTACTTC
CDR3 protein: CASSLAREETQYF

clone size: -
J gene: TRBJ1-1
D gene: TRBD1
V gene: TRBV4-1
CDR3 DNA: TGCGCCAGCAGCCAAGAGGCAGGGGGCCTGGTGAACACTGAAGCTTTCTTT
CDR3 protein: CASSQEAGGLVNTEAFF

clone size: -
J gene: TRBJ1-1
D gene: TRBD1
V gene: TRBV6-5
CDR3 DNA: TGTGCCAGCAGAAGACAGGGCGGGAACACTGAAGCTTTCTTT
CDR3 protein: CASRRQGGNTEAFF

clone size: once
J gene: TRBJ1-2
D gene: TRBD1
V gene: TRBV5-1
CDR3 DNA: TGCGCCAGCACCCTGGACAGGACGCGTAGTTATGGCTACACCTTC
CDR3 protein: CASTLDRTRSYGYTF

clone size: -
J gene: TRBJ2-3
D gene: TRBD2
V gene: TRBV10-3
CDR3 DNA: TGTGCCATCAGTGGACTAGCGGGGGGTACTACAGATACGCAGTATTTT
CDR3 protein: CAISGLAGGTTDTQYF

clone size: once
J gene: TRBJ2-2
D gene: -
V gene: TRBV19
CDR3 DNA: TGTGCCAGTAGGCCTATCGGTGGAACGGTGAACACCGGGGAGCTGTTTTTT
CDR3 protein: CASRPIGGTVNTGELFF

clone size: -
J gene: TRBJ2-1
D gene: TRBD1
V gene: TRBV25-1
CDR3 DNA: TGTGCCAGCAGTGGACAGGGGGCTTACTACAATGAGCAGTTCTTC
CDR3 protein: CASSGQGAYYNEQFF

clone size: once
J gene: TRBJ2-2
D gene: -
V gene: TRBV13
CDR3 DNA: TGTGCCAGCAGCTTAGGCCTGAGGCGAAACACCGGGGAGCTGTTTTTT
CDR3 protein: CASSLGLRRNTGELFF

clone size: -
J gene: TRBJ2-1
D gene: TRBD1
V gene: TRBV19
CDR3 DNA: TGTGCCAGTAGCTCGACAGGGGAGTACAATGAGCAGTTCTTC
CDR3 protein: CASSSTGEYNEQFF

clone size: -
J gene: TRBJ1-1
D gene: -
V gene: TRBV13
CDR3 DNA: TGTGCCAGCAGCTTAAACTACATGAACACTGAAGCTTTCTTT
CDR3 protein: CASSLNYMNTEAFF

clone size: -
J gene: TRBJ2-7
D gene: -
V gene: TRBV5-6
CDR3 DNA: TGTGCCAGCAGCCCACAGGACCCCTACGAGCAGTACTTC
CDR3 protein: CASSPQDPYEQYF

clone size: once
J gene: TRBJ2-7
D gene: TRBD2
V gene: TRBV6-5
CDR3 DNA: TGTGCCAGCAGTTACGGCGGGAGCCGGTACGAGCAGTACTTC
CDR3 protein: CASSYGGSRYEQYF

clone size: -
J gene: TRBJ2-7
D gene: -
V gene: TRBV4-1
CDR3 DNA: TGCGCCAGCAGCCAAGAAGAAGACGGGATATTGGCCTACGAGCAGTACTTC
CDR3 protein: CASSQEEDGILAYEQYF

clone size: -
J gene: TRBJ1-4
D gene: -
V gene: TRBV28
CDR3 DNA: TGTGCCAGCAGTAGTAATGAAAAACTGTTTTTT
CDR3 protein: CASSSNEKLFF

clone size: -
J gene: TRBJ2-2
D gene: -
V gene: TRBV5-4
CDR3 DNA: TGTGCCAGCAGCAACCCCCCCCAGGCAGAGCTGTTTTTT
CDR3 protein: CASSNPPQAELFF

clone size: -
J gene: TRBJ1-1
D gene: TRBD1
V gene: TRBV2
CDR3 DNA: TGTGCCAGCAGTCCTGGACAGGGCGTGAACACTGAAGCTTTCTTT
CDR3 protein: CASSPGQGVNTEAFF

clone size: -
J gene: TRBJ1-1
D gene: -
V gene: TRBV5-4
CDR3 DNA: TGTGCCAGCAGCTTGCAGGGTGAAGCTTTCTTT
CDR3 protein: CASSLQGEAFF

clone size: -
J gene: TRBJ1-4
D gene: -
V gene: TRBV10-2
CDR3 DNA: TGCGCCAGCAGTGACGAAAGGATAGAACTGTTTTTT
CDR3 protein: CASSDERIELFF

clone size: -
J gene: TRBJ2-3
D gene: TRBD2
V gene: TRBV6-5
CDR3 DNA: TGTGCCAGCAGTTACCGCGGGGGGGCCGGCACAGATACGCAGTATTTT
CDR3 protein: CASSYRGGAGTDTQYF

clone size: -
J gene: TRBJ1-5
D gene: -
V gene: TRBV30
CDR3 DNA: TGTGCCTGGAGTTACGGGGAGGTCAATCAGCCCCAGCATTTT
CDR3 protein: CAWSYGEVNQPQHF

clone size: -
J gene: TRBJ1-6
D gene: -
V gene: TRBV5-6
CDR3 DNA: TGTGCCAGCCACAGCTATAATTCACCCCTCCACTTT
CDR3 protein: CASHSYNSPLHF

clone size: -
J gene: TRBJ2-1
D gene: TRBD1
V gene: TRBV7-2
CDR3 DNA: TGTGCCAGCAGCTTAGGGGGGACAGGGGGCTTCCCTTACAATGAGCAGTTCTTC
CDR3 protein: CASSLGGTGGFPYNEQFF

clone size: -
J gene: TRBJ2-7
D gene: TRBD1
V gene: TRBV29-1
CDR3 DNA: TGCAGCGTTGACGGACAGGGACCCTACGAGCAGTACTTC
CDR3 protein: CSVDGQGPYEQYF

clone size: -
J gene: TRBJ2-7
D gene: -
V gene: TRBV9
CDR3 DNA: TGTGCCAGCAGCGTAGGAGGGAGCGGCTCCTACGAGCAGTACTTC
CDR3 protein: CASSVGGSGSYEQYF

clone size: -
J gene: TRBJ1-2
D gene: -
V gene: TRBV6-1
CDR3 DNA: TGTGCCAGCAGTGAAGGCGGGGATCTCTATGGCTACACCTTC
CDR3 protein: CASSEGGDLYGYTF

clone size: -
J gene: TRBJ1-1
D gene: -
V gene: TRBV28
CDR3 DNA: TGTGCCAGCAGTTTTCTCAGCGAAGCTTTCTTT
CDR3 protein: CASSFLSEAFF

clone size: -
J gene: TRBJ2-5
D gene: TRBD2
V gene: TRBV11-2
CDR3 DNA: TGTGCCAGCAGCTTAGATCCTAGCGGCCAAGAGACCCAGTACTTC
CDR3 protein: CASSLDPSGQETQYF

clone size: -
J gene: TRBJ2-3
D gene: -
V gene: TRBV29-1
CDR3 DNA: TGCACCGTGCACCAGGGAAGGGGAGATACGCAGTATTTT
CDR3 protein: CTVHQGRGDTQYF

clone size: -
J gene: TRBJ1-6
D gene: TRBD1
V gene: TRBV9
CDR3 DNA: TGTGCCAGCAGCTCCTCCGGGACAGGGCTTTCACCCCTCCACTTT
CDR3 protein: CASSSSGTGLSPLHF

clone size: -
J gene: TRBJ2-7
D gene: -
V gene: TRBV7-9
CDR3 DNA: TGTGCCAGCAGCTCTACTCGGGACACTGCCTACGAGCAGTACTTC
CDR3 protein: CASSSTRDTAYEQYF

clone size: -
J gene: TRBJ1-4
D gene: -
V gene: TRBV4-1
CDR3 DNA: TGCGCCAGCAGTCCCGGAGGTCAGGGGAAACTGTTTTTT
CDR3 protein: CASSPGGQGKLFF

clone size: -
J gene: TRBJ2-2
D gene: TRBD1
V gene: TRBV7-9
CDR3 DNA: TGTGCCAGCAGCTGGGGACAGTCTCACACCGGGGAGCTGTTTTTT
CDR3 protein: CASSWGQSHTGELFF

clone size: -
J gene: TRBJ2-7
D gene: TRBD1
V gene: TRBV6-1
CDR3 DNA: TGTGCCAGCAGTGAGGGGACAGGGTCTGCCTACGAGCAGTACTTC
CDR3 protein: CASSEGTGSAYEQYF

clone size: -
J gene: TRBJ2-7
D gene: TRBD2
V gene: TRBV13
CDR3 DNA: TGTGCCAGCAGCTTAGCGGGGGGCGAGCAGTACTTC
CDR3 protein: CASSLAGGEQYF

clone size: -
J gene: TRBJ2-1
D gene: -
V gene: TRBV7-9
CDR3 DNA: TGTGCCAGCAGCTCCCCTAGCAGCTCCTACAATGAGCAGTTCTTC
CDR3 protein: CASSSPSSSYNEQFF

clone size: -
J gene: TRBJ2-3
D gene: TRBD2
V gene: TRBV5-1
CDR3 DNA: TGCGCCAGCAAGACTAGCGGGGGGGCCGATACGCAGTATTTT
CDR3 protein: CASKTSGGADTQYF

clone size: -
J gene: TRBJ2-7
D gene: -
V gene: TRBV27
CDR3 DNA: TGTGCCAGCAGTTTATCTGGACTATACGAGCAGTACTTC
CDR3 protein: CASSLSGLYEQYF

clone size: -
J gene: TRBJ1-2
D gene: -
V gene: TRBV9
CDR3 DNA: TGTGCCAGCAGCGTAACAGGCTATGGCTACACCTTC
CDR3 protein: CASSVTGYGYTF

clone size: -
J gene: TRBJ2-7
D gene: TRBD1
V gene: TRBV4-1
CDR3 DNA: TGCGCCAGCAGCCAAAAGTCGGGACAGGGGGTCACCTACGAGCAGTACTTC
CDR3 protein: CASSQKSGQGVTYEQYF

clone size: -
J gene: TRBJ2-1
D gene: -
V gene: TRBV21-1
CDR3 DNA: TGTGCCAGCAGCAAAAGGCCTAGCGGACCCTACAATGAGCAGTTCTTC
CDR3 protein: CASSKRPSGPYNEQFF

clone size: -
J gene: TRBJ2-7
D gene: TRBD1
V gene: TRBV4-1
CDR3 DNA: TGCGCCAGCAGCCAAGAGGGGGACAGCGGCGAGCAGTACTTC
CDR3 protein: CASSQEGDSGEQYF

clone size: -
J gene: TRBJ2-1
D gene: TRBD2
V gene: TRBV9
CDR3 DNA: TGTGCCAGCAGCTTCGGACTAGCGGACTCCAATGAGCAGTTCTTC
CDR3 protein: CASSFGLADSNEQFF

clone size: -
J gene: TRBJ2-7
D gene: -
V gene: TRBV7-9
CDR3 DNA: TGTGCCAGCAGCTTAGAAGAGGGGAAGTCCTACGAGCAGTACTTC
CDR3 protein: CASSLEEGKSYEQYF

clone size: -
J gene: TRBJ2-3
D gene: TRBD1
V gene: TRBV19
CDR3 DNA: TGTGCCAGTAGTCCTATCGGACAGGGCCGGACAGATACGCAGTATTTT
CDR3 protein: CASSPIGQGRTDTQYF

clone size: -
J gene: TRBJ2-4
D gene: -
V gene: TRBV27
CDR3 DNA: TGTGCCAGCAGGGGTCGGGATCCGACAAACATTCAGTACTTC
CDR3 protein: CASRGRDPTNIQYF

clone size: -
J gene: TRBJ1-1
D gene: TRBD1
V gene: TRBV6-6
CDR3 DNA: TGTGCCAGCAGACAGGGGCCGTACATCGATACTGAAGCTTTCTTT
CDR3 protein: CASRQGPYIDTEAFF

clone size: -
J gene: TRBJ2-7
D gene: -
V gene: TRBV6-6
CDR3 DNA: TGTGCCAGCTCCTCGGGCGAGCAGTACTTC
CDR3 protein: CASSSGEQYF

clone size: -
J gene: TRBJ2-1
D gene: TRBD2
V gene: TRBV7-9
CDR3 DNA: TGTGCCAGCAGCCCACTTTCTAGCGGGAGACTGGATGAGCAGTTCTTC
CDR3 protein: CASSPLSSGRLDEQFF

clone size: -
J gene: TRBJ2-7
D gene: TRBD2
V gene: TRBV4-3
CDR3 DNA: TGCGCCAGCAGCCAAGTGGGAGGGCCGGTCGAGCAGTACTTC
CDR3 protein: CASSQVGGPVEQYF

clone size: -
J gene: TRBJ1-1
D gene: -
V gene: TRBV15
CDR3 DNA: TGTGCCACCAGCAGGGCTAGCATGAACACTGAAGCTTTCTTT
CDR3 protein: CATSRASMNTEAFF